The sequence of this T cell receptor (beta chain) was determined in a study of vaccination effects on CD4 cells after COVID-19 (dated by TCRdb to 2021 to 2024). Regarding the complete study: Each participant got two doses of an mRNA SARS-CoV-2 vaccine, either BNT162b2 or mRNA-1273. SARS-CoV-2 spike-specific CD4+ TCR repertoires were compared before and after mRNA vaccination in COVID-19 convalescent patients and in infection-naive vaccine recipients. The full study included 10 COVID-19 convalescent patients and several SARS-CoV-2-naive healthy vaccine recipients. The Oncomine TCR Beta short-read assay on an Illumina iSeq 100 was used to sequence cultures from other donors in the study. The paper as a whole reports these results and caveats: Clones induced by infection and clones induced by vaccination both contracted markedly at late timepoints after vaccination, which fits with T cell responses waning over time. Among healthy vaccine recipients, nearly all vaccine-induced clones were SARS-CoV-2 mono-reactive, and only 1 of 255 was cross-reactive with common cold coronaviruses. The study was limited by a small number of convalescent patients, and early post-infection timepoints were lacking.

This clone has a count of ten or more. Its recognized antigen is unknown. Base quality data are lacking; no much larger clone is found one base away. The CDR3 starts with the cysteine, ends with the phenylalanine, and has 15 residues. The entry retains the CDR3 DNA only, 45 bases that are in frame from base 1. Reading the germline V gene (reference sequence) gives CDR1 LNHDA and CDR2 SQIVND. V loses 5 bases, J loses 1 base, and the germline ends lie 14 bases apart. Libraries were prepared through the immunoSEQ multiplex PCR assay. TCR beta CDR3 sequencing was performed on DNA from the cultured, isolated CD4+ T cells. In the source study's methods: Non-productive TCR sequences were removed and reads were trimmed to the CDR3 region, keeping CDR3s of at least 7 amino acids. Antigen-specific clonotypes were identified with the MANAFEST web app by comparing expansion in peptide wells against reference cultures. To be called positive, a clone needed expansion at FDR<0.05 compared with the reference and with all other wells, an odds ratio greater than 5, and a frequency greater than 0.1% in two replicate wells. A clonotype was called cross-reactive if it was significantly expanded both in SARS-CoV-2 spike wells and in at least one common cold coronavirus spike condition. CDR3 similarity was assessed by Levenshtein distance with the stringdist R package, and unrooted trees were built with ape in R 3.6.1. The immuneACCESS repertoire file appears here via TCRdb, limited to in-frame rearrangements. These files lack a portion of the clones; in checked studies, under half of the deficit traces to unresolved V genes, and the cause of the others is not known. V, J and clone size are those of that table, while D and trimming were read from the DNA. The sample records around 83,000 clones, around 74% of which are singletons. The top ten clones comprise roughly 1.9% of the sample.

In the ViraFEST assay, PBMC were stimulated with viral peptide pools, and TCR sequencing was then used to find antigen-specific CD4+ T cell clonotypes based on their expansion. After around 11 days of culture, CD4+ T cells were isolated with the EasySep CD4+ T cell isolation kit. Healthy vaccine recipients had no prior SARS-CoV-2 infection, confirmed by negative nucleocapsid antibodies before and after vaccination. A few million PBMC per well were cultured with about 10 ug/ml peptides in IMDM containing roughly 5% human AB serum, about 9.7 IU/ml IL-2 and gentamicin. Half of the culture medium was replaced with fresh IL-2-containing medium on days 3 and 7. Unless noted otherwise, every peptide stimulation condition was cultured in triplicate wells. PBMC were separated from whole blood using Ficoll-Paque Plus gradient centrifugation and were then either cryopreserved at -140C or used fresh. The spike proteins of SARS-CoV-2 and of the common cold coronaviruses HCoV-NL63, HCoV-OC43 and HCoV-229E were spanned by overlapping peptide pools. The QIAamp micro DNA kit was used to extract genomic DNA from the cultured CD4+ T cells.

Sequences were derived from CD4+ T cells from PBMCs cultured with HCoV-229E spike peptides, sampled before COVID-19 vaccination. What this sample's cell subset or site label stands for: HCoV-229E spike overlapping peptide pool stimulation. This sequence uses TRBV19 and TRBJ1-1; 5 matching bases give a weak D call of TRBD1. The receptor's source is a human donor who received a COVID-19 vaccine. The sequenced DNA: TGTGCCAGTAGTCTCGGACAAGTCCCGAACACTGAAGCTTTCTTT. This encodes CASSLGQVPNTEAFF.